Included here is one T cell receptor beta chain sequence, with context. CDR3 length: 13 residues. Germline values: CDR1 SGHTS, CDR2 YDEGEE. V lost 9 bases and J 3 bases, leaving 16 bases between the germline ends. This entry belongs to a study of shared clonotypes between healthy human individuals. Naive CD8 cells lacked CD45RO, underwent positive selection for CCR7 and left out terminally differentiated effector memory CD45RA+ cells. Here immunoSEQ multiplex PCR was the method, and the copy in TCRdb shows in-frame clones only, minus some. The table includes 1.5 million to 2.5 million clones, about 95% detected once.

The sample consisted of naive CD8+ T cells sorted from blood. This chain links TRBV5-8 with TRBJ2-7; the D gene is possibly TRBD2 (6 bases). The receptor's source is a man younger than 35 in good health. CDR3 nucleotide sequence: TGTGCCATAGGGGCGGGGCCCAACTACGAGCAGTACTTC. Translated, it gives CAIGAGPNYEQYF.